These 10 T cell receptor beta chains came from one sample sequenced in a study of CD4+ T cells in melanoma. Repertoires were generated with immunoSEQ multiplex PCR, while TCRdb's copy carries only in-frame clones and drops some. The sample lists more than 8,000 clones; 50% to 75% were seen once. The specimen sequenced was cells from a culture (not recorded whether cultured in vitro). Every receptor here comes from a human donor with melanoma.

This clone was detected a few times. The chain employs TRBV6-5 and TRBJ2-3; TRBD2 matches 11 bases. J was trimmed by 6 bases and V by 7 bases; bases with no gene match: 9. CDR3 length equals 15 residues. Germline loops: CDR1 MNHEY, CDR2 SVGAGI. Here the CDR3 DNA reads TGTGCCAGCACCCATACTAGCGGGGGAATGGATACGCAGTATTTT. Encoded protein: CASTHTSGGMDTQYF.

The chain joins TRBV7-2 to TRBJ1-3, with D possibly matching TRBD1 (5 bases). Germline V gene lookup returns CDR1 SGHTA and CDR2 FQGNSA. The V end lost 5 bases, the J end lost 4 bases, and 12 bases lay between the germline ends. This CDR3 contains 14 residues. Here the CDR3 DNA reads TGTGCCAGCAGCGGGACCCCGGTCGGAAACACCATATATTTT. Its protein is CASSGTPVGNTIYF.

Only a few counts were recorded for this clone. The rearrangement uses TRBV5-1 and TRBJ2-7; possibly TRBD1 or TRBD2 for D (5 bases each). This CDR3 is built from 13 residues. CDR1 and CDR2 from the germline V gene are SGHRS and YFSETQ. V gave up 2 bases and J gave up 2 bases, with 8 bases separating them. The CDR3 DNA is TGCGCCAGCAGCTTCCAGGGACCCTACGAGCAGTACTTC. It is translated as CASSFQGPYEQYF.

The rearrangement links TRBV6-1 to TRBJ2-7; D is perhaps TRBD2 (7 bases). V shed 6 bases and J shed 3 bases, with 18 bases lying between them. This CDR3 has 15 amino acids. CDR1 is MNHNS, CDR2 SASEGT, per germline. In DNA form, the CDR3 reads TGTGCCAGCAGCGCGGGGGCAGGGCCATTCTACGAGCAGTACTTC. Its protein product is CASSAGAGPFYEQYF.

Concerning this clone itself: A read error is likely, as this CDR3 ends without the conserved phenylalanine or tryptophan. The gene calls are TRBV6-4 and TRBJ1-2, with 8 bases fitting TRBD1. The CDR3 consists of 15 residues. V gave up 5 bases and J gave up 8 bases; unmatched junction bases: 13. Germline CDR1 and CDR2: MRHNA and SNTAGT. CDR3: CASSTDGTGHGGYTL. The CDR3 DNA sequence: TGTGCCAGCAGTACCGACGGGACAGGTCATGGCGGCTACACCCTC.

This clone is medium-sized within its sample. The V call is TRBV7-9, the J call TRBJ1-1; D remains ambiguous. The CDR3 contains 14 residues. V was shortened by 5 bases and J by 1 base, with 11 bases between the two germline ends. Germline V gene data show CDR1 as SEHNR and CDR2 as FQNEAQ (reference sequence). The chain's CDR3 is CASSARGANTEAFF. The CDR3 bases are TGTGCCAGCAGCGCCAGAGGCGCGAACACTGAAGCTTTCTTT.

The CDR3 loop is CASSSTGTGYEKLFF. The CDR3 nucleotides read TGCGCCAGCAGCTCCACCGGGACAGGGTATGAAAAACTGTTTTTT. This sequence joins TRBV5-1 and TRBJ1-4, with TRBD1 matching over 9 bases. Germline lookup yields CDR1 SGHRS and CDR2 YFSETQ. CDR3 length: 15 residues. The V gene end was trimmed by 3 bases and the J gene end by 6 bases; junction bases not matched to a gene: 6.

This chain connects TRBV6-1 to TRBJ1-3; no definite D call. V lost 2 bases and J 4 bases, leaving 9 bases between the germline ends. Germline loops: CDR1 MNHNS, CDR2 SASEGT. The CDR3 length is 14 residues. DNA for the CDR3: TGTGCCAGCAGTGAACAGGATTGGGGAAACACCATATATTTT. It codes for CASSEQDWGNTIYF.

The V call is TRBV7-9, the J call TRBJ2-5, with D maybe TRBD2 (6 bases). Trimming took 5 bases from V and 2 from J, leaving 12 bases between them. The CDR3 is 14 residues long. Germline assignment: CDR1 SEHNR and CDR2 FQNEAQ (reference sequence). In nucleotides, the CDR3 is TGTGCCAGCAGCACAGGACTATTTCAAGAGACCCAGTACTTC. It specifies CASSTGLFQETQYF.

This sequence joins TRBV18 and TRBJ1-1, with D uncertain. In germline, CDR1 is KGHSH, CDR2 LQKENI. The CDR3 is 19 residues long. V shed 5 bases and J shed 5 bases, with 30 bases lying between them. Here the CDR3 DNA reads TGTGCCAGCTCAACCCAGCCAGCTCACCAACTAATCTTGAGAACTGAAGCTTTCTTT. Protein sequence: CASSTQPAHQLILRTEAFF.